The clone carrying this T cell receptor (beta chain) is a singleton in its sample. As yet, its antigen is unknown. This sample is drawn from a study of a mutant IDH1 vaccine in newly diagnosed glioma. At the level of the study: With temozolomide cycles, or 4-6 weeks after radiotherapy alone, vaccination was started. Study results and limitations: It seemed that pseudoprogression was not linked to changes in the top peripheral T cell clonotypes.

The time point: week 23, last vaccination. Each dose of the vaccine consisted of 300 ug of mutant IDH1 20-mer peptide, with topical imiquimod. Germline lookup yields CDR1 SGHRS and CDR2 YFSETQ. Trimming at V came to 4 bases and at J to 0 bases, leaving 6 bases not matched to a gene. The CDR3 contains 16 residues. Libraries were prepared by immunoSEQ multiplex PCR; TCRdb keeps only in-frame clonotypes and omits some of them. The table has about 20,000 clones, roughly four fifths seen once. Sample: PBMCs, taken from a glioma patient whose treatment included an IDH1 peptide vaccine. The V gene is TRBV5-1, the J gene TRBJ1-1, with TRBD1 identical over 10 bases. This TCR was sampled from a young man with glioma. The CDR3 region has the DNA TGCGCCAGCAGCGGGGGACAGGGGCACTTGAACACTGAAGCTTTCTTT. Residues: CASSGGQGHLNTEAFF.